This T cell receptor beta chain was recovered during a study of T cell repertoires in cytomegalovirus infection. Study-wide background: It can be stated that public TCR beta signatures indicated CMV infection as well as a matching HLA type.

TCRdb re-derived calls from the reads in MiXCR, one entry per CDR3 protein. Among approximately 630,000 distinct CDR3 sequences listed, approximately 24% were seen once. This clonotype was picked up a small number of times. The target antigen is unknown. Findings and limits, study-wide: Of the TCR beta families, the public ones yielded a cumulative frequency that identified carriers of CMV plus the relevant HLA.

CDR1 SNHLY and CDR2 FYNNEI come from the germline V gene. V was pared by 8 bases and J by 2 bases, with 12 bases between. The CDR3 has 13 amino acids. Sequencing input: CD8+ T cells from PBMCs. The chain has TRBV2 and TRBJ1-2; tentative D call: TRBD1 (5 bases). The sequence was collected from a human donor in good health (CMV status not recorded). Some clones in this sample may be carry-over from other donors' samples. CDR3 region: CASGLGGNYGYTF. DNA for the CDR3: TGTGCCAGCGGCCTTGGGGGGAACTATGGCTACACCTTC.